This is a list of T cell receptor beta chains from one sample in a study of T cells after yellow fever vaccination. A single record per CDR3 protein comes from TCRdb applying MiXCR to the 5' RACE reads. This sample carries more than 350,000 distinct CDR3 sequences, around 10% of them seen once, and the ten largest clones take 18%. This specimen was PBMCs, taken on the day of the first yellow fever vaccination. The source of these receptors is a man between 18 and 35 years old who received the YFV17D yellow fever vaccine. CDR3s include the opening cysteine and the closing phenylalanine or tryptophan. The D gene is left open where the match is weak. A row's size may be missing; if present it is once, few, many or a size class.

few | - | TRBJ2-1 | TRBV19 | TGTGCCAGTAGTATTTTGGAAAGGGAAGATGAGCAGTTCTTC | CASSILEREDEQFF
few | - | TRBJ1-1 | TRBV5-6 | TGTGCCAGCAGCTGGACCGATGAAGCTTTCTTT | CASSWTDEAFF
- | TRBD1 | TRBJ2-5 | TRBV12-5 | TGTGCTAGTGGTTATTCGGGACAGGGCGGCGAGACCCAGTACTTC | CASGYSGQGGETQYF
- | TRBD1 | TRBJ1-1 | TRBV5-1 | TGCGCCAGCAGCTTAAAGGGGGCGGCTTCAACTGAAGCTTTCTTT | CASSLKGAASTEAFF
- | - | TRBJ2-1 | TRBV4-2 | TGTGCCAGCAGCCAAGACCTCGGCCTCACGAGCTCCTACAATGAGCAGTTCTTC | CASSQDLGLTSSYNEQFF
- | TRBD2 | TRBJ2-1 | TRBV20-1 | TGCAGTGCTAGCTCTAGTAGCGGGGGTGGCCATGAGCAGTTCTTC | CSASSSSGGGHEQFF
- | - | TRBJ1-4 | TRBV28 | TGTGCCAGCACCGAACACCGGGGGGACGAAAAACTGTTTTTT | CASTEHRGDEKLFF
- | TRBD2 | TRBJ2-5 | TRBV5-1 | TGCGCCAGCACCCCTAGCGGGGGAGGGAGAGAGACCCAGTACTTC | CASTPSGGGRETQYF
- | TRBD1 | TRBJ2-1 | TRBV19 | TGTGCCCCATCATTCCTCGGGACAGCACCTAATGAGCAGTTCTTC | CAPSFLGTAPNEQFF
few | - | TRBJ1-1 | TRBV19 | TGTGCCAGTAGTATTCCCCGGACCGGGCGAGGGGACACTGAAGCTTTCTTT | CASSIPRTGRGDTEAFF
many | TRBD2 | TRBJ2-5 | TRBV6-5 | TGTGCCAGCAGTTATAGCGGGGGGTCAGAGACCCAGTACTTC | CASSYSGGSETQYF
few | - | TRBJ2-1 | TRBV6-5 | TGTGCCAGCAGTTACTCTAGTAGGGACACGGGCTACAATGAGCAGTTCTTC | CASSYSSRDTGYNEQFF
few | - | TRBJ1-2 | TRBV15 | TGTGCCACCAGGGGATCGGACTATGGCTACACCTTC | CATRGSDYGYTF
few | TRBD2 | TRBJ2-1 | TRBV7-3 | TGTGCCAGCAGCTCAACCGGGACTAGCGGGGCAGGCAATGAGCAGTTCTTC | CASSSTGTSGAGNEQFF
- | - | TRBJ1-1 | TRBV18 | TGTGCCAGCTCACCCCCCTCCAGGGCGGCTTTCTTT | CASSPPSRAAFF
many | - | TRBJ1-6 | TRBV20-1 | TGCAGTGCTATACAGAGCTCCTATAATTCACCCCTCCACTTT | CSAIQSSYNSPLHF
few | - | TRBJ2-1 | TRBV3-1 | TGTGCCAGCAGCCCAAGTGGCGGTGAGCAGTTCTTC | CASSPSGGEQFF
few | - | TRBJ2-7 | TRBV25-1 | TGTGCCAGCAGTGCCTATATCAGCGAGCAGTACTTC | CASSAYISEQYF
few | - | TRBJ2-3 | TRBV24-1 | TGTGCCACCAGTGATTTTGGTAGGGGCAAGCAGTATTTT | CATSDFGRGKQYF
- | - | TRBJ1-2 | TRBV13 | TGTGCCAGCAGCTTAGCTTTCGGGCAGAGCGCTGGCTACACCTTC | CASSLAFGQSAGYTF
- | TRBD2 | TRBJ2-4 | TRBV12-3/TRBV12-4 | TGTGCCAGCAGTGGAGGACTAGCCGTAAACATTCAGTACTTC | CASSGGLAVNIQYF
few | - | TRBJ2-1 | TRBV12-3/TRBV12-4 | TGTGCCAGCAGTTCGGGGGGCCAAGGTGAGCAGTTCTTC | CASSSGGQGEQFF
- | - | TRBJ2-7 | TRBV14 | TGTGCCAGCAGCCAAGTCGTGTTATCCAGCGAGCAGTACTTC | CASSQVVLSSEQYF
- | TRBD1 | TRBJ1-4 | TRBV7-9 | TGTGCCAGCAGACTTCTGGACAGGGGGAATGAAAAACTGTTTTTT | CASRLLDRGNEKLFF
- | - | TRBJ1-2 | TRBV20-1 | TGCAGTGCGGGCGGGGTAGGCTACACCTTC | CSAGGVGYTF
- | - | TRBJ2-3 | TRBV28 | TGTGCCAGCAGTTTAGTACGGGGTAGAGATACGCAGTATTTT | CASSLVRGRDTQYF
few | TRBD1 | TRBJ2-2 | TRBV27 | TGTGCCAGCAGTGCCGGGACAGGGAGCGGGGAGCTGTTTTTT | CASSAGTGSGELFF
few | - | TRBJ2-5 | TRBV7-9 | TGTGCCAGCAGCTTAATACGGCAAGAGACCCAGTACTTC | CASSLIRQETQYF
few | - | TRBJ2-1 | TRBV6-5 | TGTGCCAGCAGTTACCGGGGGCCCTCGGATGAGCAGTTCTTC | CASSYRGPSDEQFF
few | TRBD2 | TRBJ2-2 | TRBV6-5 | TGTGCCAGCAGTTACGCGGGAGTGGGCGGGGAGCTGTTTTTT | CASSYAGVGGELFF
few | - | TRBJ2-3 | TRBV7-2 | TGTGCCAGCAGCCGGGTGGGCCGGGATACGCAGTATTTT | CASSRVGRDTQYF
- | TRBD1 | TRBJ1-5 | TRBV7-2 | TGTGCCAGCAGCATTACCGGGACAGGGGGAGGAGGCAATCAGCCCCAGCATTTT | CASSITGTGGGGNQPQHF
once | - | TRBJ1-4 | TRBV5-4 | TGTGCCAGCAGCTCCAGTCTTAATGAAAAACTGTTTTTT | CASSSSLNEKLFF
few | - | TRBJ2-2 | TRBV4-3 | TGCGCCAGCAGCCGACGAACCGGGGAGCTGTTTTTT | CASSRRTGELFF
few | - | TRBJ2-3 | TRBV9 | TGTGCCAGCAGCGTGGTGGGGTTCGCGCAGTATTTT | CASSVVGFAQYF
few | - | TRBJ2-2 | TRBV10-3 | TGTGCCATCAGTGAGTCGTGGAGGAACACCGGGGAGCTGTTTTTT | CAISESWRNTGELFF
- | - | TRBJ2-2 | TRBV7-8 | TGTGCCAGCAGCTTGTTTGGACCAGGCGGGGAGCTGTTTTTT | CASSLFGPGGELFF
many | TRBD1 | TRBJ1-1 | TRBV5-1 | TGCGCCAGCAGCTTGACAGGGGGCAAGTTGACTGAAGCTTTCTTT | CASSLTGGKLTEAFF
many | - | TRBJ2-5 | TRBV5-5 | TGTGCCAGCAGCTCGACAGGCCAAGAGACCCAGTACTTC | CASSSTGQETQYF
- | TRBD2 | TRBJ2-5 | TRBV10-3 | TGTGCCTCGTTAAGGGTCGCCTCGGGACTAGCGGGGGCGCAAGAGACCCAGTACTTC | CASLRVASGLAGAQETQYF
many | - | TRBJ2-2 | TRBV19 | TGTGCCAGTGCTAGCCCCAACACCGGGGAGCTGTTTTTT | CASASPNTGELFF
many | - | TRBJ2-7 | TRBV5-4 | TGTGCCAGCAGCTTGATAGGAACCGAGCAGTACTTC | CASSLIGTEQYF
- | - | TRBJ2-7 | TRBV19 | TGTGCCAGTAGTCGGACATCCGCGCGAACCTACGAGCAGTACTTC | CASSRTSARTYEQYF
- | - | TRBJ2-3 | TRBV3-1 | TGTGCCAGCAGCCAAGGGATTAGCACAGATACGCAGTATTTT | CASSQGISTDTQYF
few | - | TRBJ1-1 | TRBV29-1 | TGCAGCGTGGGGCCGGGGAACACTGAAGCTTTCTTT | CSVGPGNTEAFF
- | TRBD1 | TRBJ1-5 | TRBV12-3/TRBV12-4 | TGTGCCAGCAGTTTAAGGGACAGGGTGGATTTGGGGACCAATCAGCCCCAGCATTTT | CASSLRDRVDLGTNQPQHF